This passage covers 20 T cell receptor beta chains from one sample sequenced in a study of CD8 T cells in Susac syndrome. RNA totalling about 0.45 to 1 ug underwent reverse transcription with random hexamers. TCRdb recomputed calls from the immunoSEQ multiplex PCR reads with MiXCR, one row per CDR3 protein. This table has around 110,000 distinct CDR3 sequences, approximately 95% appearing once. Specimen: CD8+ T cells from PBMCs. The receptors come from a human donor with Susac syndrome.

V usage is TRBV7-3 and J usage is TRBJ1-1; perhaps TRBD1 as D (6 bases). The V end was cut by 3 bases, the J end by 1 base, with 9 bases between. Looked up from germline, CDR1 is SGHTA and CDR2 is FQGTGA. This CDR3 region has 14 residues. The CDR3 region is CASSLARGNTEAFF. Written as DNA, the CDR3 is TGTGCCAGCAGCTTGGCCAGGGGGAACACTGAAGCTTTCTTT.

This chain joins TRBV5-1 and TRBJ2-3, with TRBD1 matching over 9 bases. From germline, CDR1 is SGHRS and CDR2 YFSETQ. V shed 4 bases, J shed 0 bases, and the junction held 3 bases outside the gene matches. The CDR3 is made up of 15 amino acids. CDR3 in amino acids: CASSRGQGSTDTQYF. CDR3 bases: TGCGCCAGCAGCCGAGGACAGGGGAGCACAGATACGCAGTATTTT.

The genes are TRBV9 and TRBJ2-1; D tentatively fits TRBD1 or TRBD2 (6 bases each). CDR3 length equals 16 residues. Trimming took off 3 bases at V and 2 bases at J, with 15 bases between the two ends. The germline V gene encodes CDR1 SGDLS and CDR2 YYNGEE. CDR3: CASSGLGGHTYNEQFF. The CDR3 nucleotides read TGTGCCAGCAGCGGACTGGGGGGCCATACCTACAATGAGCAGTTCTTC.

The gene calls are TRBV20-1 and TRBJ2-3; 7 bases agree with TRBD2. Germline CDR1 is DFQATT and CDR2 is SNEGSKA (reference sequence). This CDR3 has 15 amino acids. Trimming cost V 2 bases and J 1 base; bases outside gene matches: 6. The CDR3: CSARSLLAGTDTQYF. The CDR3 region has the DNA TGCAGTGCTAGATCACTCCTAGCGGGCACAGATACGCAGTATTTT.

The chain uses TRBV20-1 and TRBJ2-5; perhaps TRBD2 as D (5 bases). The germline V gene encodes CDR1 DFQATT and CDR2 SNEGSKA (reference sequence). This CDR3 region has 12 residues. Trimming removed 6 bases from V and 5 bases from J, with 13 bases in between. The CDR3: CSAVRTGETQYF. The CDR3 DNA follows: TGCAGTGCCGTTAGGACGGGGGAGACCCAGTACTTC.

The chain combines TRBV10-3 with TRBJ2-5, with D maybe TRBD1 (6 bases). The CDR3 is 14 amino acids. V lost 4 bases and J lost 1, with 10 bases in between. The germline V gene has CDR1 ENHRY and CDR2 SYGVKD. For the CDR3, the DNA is TGTGCCATCAGTGGGGAAGGGGGCCAAGAGACCCAGTACTTC. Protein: CAISGEGGQETQYF.

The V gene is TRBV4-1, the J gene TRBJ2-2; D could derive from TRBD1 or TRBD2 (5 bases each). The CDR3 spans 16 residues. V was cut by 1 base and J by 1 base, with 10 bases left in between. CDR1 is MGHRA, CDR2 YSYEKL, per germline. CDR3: CASSQVGTGNTGELFF. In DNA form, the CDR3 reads TGCGCCAGCAGCCAAGTGGGGACGGGGAACACCGGGGAGCTGTTTTTT.

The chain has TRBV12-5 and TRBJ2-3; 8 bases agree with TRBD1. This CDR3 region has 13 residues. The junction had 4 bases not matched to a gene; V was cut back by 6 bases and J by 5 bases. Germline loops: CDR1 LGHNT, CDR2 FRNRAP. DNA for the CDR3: TGTGCTAGTGGGCCCACAGGGGGAGATACGCAGTATTTT. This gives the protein CASGPTGGDTQYF. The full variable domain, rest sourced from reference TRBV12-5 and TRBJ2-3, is DARVTQTPRHKVTEMGQEVTMRCQPILGHNTVFWYRQTMMQGLELLAYFRNRAPLDDSGMPKDRFSAEMPDATLATLKIQPSEPRDSAVYFCASGPTGGDTQYFGPGTRLTVL.

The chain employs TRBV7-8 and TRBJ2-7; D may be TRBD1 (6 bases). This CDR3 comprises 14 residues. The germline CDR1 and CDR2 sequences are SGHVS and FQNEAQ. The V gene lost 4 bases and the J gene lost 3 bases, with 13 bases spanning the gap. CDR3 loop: CASSSSGQFYEQYF. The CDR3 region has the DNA TGTGCCAGCAGCTCAAGCGGACAGTTCTACGAGCAGTACTTC.

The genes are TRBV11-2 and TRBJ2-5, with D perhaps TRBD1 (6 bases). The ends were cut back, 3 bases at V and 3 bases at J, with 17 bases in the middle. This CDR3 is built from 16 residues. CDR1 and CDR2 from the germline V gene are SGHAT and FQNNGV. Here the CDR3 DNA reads TGTGCCAGCAGCTTTTTTACCGGGACACTAGAAGAGACCCAGTACTTC. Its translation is CASSFFTGTLEETQYF. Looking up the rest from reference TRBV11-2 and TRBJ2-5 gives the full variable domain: EAGVAQSPRYKIIEKRQSVAFWCNPISGHATLYWYQQILGQGPKLLIQFQNNGVVDDSQLPKDRFSAERLKGVDSTLKIQPAKLEDSAVYLCASSFFTGTLEETQYFGPGTRLLVL.

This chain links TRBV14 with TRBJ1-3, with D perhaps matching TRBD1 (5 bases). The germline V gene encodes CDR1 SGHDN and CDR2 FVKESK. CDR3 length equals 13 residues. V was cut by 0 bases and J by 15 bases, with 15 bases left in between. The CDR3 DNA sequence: TGTGCCAGCAGCCAAGATTGGAGGGGCCAGCGATATTTT. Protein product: CASSQDWRGQRYF. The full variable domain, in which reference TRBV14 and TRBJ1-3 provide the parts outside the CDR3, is EAGVTQFPSHSVIEKGQTVTLRCDPISGHDNLYWYRRVMGKEIKFLLHFVKESKQDESGMPNNRFLAERTGGTYSTLKVQPAELEDSGVYFCASSQDWRGQRYFGEGSWLTVV.

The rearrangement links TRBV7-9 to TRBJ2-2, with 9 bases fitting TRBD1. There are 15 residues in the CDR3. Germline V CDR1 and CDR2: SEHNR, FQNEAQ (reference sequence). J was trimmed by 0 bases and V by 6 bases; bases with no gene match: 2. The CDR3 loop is CASSTGGANTGELFF. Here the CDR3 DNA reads TGTGCCAGCAGTACAGGGGGCGCGAACACCGGGGAGCTGTTTTTT.

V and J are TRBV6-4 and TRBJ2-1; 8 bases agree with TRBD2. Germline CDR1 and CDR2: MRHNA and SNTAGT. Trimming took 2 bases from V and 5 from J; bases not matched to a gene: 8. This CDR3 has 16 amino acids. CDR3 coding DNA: TGTGCCAGCAGTGACCGTCAGCTAGCGGGCAACAATGAGCAGTTCTTC. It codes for CASSDRQLAGNNEQFF.

The CDR3 here is CASSQVGLANNEQFF. CDR3 nucleotides: TGCGCCAGCAGCCAAGTGGGACTAGCGAACAATGAGCAGTTCTTC. The chain recombines TRBV4-3 with TRBJ2-1; 10 bases are a match to TRBD2. This CDR3 region has 15 residues. With 1 base clipped from V and 5 bases from J, the junction kept 2 bases outside the gene matches. CDR1 is LGHNA, CDR2 YSLEER, per germline.

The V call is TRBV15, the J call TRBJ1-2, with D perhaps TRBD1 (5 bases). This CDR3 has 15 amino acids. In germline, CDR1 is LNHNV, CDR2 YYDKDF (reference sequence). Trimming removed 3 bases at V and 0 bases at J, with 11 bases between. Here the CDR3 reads CATSSMTASNYGYTF. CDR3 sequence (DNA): TGTGCCACCAGCAGCATGACAGCCTCTAACTATGGCTACACCTTC.

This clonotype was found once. The CDR3 spells CSATRLAVTYEQYF. Written as DNA, the CDR3 is TGCAGTGCTACCAGACTAGCGGTGACCTACGAGCAGTACTTC. The chain has TRBV20-1 and TRBJ2-7; 9 positions agree with TRBD2. With V trimmed by 4 bases and J by 2 bases, 6 bases remained unmatched. There are 14 residues in the CDR3. Germline CDR1 reads DFQATT; CDR2 reads SNEGSKA (reference sequence).

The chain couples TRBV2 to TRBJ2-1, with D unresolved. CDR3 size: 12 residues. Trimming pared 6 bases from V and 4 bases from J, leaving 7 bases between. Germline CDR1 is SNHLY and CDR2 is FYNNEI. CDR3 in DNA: TGTGCCAGCAGCCGGATATACAATGAGCAGTTCTTC. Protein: CASSRIYNEQFF.

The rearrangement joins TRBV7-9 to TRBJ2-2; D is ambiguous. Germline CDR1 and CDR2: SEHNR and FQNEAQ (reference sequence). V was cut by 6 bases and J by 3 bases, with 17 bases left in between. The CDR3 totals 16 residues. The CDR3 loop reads CASSSYGFGDTGELFF. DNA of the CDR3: TGTGCCAGCAGTTCTTACGGCTTCGGCGACACCGGGGAGCTGTTTTTT.

CDR3 DNA sequence: TGTGCCAGCCAAGGACGGCCAAACTATGGCTACACCTTC. Amino acid sequence: CASQGRPNYGYTF. This chain links TRBV2 with TRBJ1-2; D not resolved. Trimming left V 8 bases short and J 2 bases short, with 12 bases between. Germline values: CDR1 SNHLY, CDR2 FYNNEI. This CDR3 has 13 amino acids.

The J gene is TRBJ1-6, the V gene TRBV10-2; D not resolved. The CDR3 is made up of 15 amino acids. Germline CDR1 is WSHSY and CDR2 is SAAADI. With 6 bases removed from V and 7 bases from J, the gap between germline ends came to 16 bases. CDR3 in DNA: TGCGCCAGCAGCTCCTACACGGGGAGCAATTCACCCCTCCACTTT. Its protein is CASSSYTGSNSPLHF.